This passage covers 21 T cell receptor beta chains from one sample sequenced in a study of blood T cell repertoires in COVID-19. Profiled with immunoSEQ multiplex PCR; TCRdb holds only in-frame clones, not every one. This table has approximately 140,000 clones, approximately 79% appearing once. The sequenced material came from PBMCs or T cells enriched from blood (not recorded which). The receptors here all came from a man between 40 and 49 years old with acute COVID-19.

The chain employs TRBV6-5 and TRBJ2-6; the D is unclear. CDR1 is MNHEY and CDR2 is SVGAGI in the germline V gene. This CDR3 has 14 residues. The ends were cut back, 7 bases at V and 0 bases at J, with 7 bases in the middle. Written as DNA, the CDR3 is TGTGCCAGCATACGCAGCTCTGGGGCCAACGTCCTGACTTTC. This codes for CASIRSSGANVLTF.

The chain is built from TRBV7-2 and TRBJ2-5; a weak D match, TRBD2 (5 bases). This CDR3 comprises 16 residues. V shed 1 base and J shed 1 base, with 13 bases lying between them. In germline, CDR1 is SGHTA, CDR2 FQGNSA. CDR3 sequence reads: CASSLGVARFQETQYF. Written as DNA, the CDR3 is TGTGCCAGCAGCTTAGGGGTAGCGCGTTTCCAAGAGACCCAGTACTTC.

The rearrangement joins TRBV9 to TRBJ2-1; D is possibly TRBD1 (5 bases). Trimming removed 2 bases from V and 0 bases from J, with 15 bases in between. CDR3 length: 17 residues. Germline-derived CDR1 and CDR2 are SGDLS and YYNGEE. The CDR3, as DNA: TGTGCCAGCAGCGTGTCACAGGAGCTCCACTCCTACAATGAGCAGTTCTTC. It specifies CASSVSQELHSYNEQFF.

This chain links TRBV6-5 with TRBJ2-3; 7 bases are shared with TRBD1. Germline CDR1 and CDR2: MNHEY and SVGAGI. The J segment lost 1 base and the V segment lost 5 bases, leaving 6 bases of the junction unmatched. The CDR3 spans 15 residues. CDR3 in amino acids: CASSPTGVRTDTQYF. CDR3 DNA: TGTGCCAGCAGTCCCACAGGGGTCCGCACAGATACGCAGTATTTT.

The CDR3 DNA is TGTGCCAGCAGTGGTACAGGGACAGATACGCAGTATTTT. It translates to CASSGTGTDTQYF. The chain is built from TRBV25-1 and TRBJ2-3; the D gene is possibly TRBD1 (6 bases). Germline CDR1 reads MGHDK; CDR2 reads SYGVNS. CDR3 size: 13 residues. The ends were cut back, 4 bases at V and 3 bases at J, with 8 bases in the middle.

The chain carries TRBV7-9 and TRBJ2-7, with 7 bases fitting TRBD1. V was pared by 3 bases and J by 5 bases, with 13 bases of the junction left unmatched. Germline CDR1 is SEHNR and CDR2 is FQNEAQ (reference sequence). The CDR3 runs 16 residues. CDR3 region: CASSFTGPTGNDEQYF. In DNA form, the CDR3 reads TGTGCCAGCAGCTTCACCGGACCGACAGGGAATGACGAGCAGTACTTC. Drawing the rest from reference TRBV7-9 and TRBJ2-7, the complete variable domain is DTGVSQNPRHKITKRGQNVTFRCDPISEHNRLYWYRQTLGQGPEFLTYFQNEAQLEKSRLLSDRFSAERPKGSFSTLEIQRTEQGDSAMYLCASSFTGPTGNDEQYFGPGTRLTVT.

The V call is TRBV9, the J call TRBJ1-4; D perhaps matches TRBD1 (6 bases). The CDR3 loop spans 16 amino acids. CDR1 SGDLS and CDR2 YYNGEE come from the germline V gene. Trimming cost V 2 bases and J 6 bases, with 17 bases left between them. CDR3 bases: TGTGCCAGCAGCGTGTCTGAGGGGAAGGGGGATGAAAAACTGTTTTTT. Its protein is CASSVSEGKGDEKLFF.

The chain's CDR3 is CASSYDRGRDTGELFF. DNA for the CDR3: TGTGCCAGCAGCTACGACAGGGGGCGGGACACCGGGGAGCTGTTTTTT. The chain combines TRBV11-3 with TRBJ2-2; 10 bases line up with TRBD1. Germline lookup yields CDR1 SGHNT and CDR2 YENEEA. V lost 4 bases to trimming and J lost 3 bases; unmatched junction nucleotides: 5. This CDR3 has 16 residues.

The rearrangement links TRBV30 to TRBJ2-5, with a possible D match to TRBD1 (5 bases). The germline CDR1 and CDR2 sequences are GTSNPN and SVGIG (reference sequence). This CDR3 has 13 residues. Trimming left V 1 base short and J 5 bases short, with 11 bases between. The CDR3 here is CAWSGLRAETQYF. CDR3 nucleotide sequence: TGTGCCTGGAGTGGGCTCAGGGCGGAGACCCAGTACTTC. The full variable domain, its missing parts supplied by reference TRBV30 and TRBJ2-5, is SQTIHQWPATLVQPVGSPLSLECTVEGTSNPNLYWYRQAAGRGLQLLFYSVGIGQISSEVPQNLSASRPQDRQFILSSKKLLLSDSGFYLCAWSGLRAETQYFGPGTRLLVL.

The genes are TRBV30 and TRBJ1-6; a weak D match, TRBD1 (6 bases). Germline V gene sequence: CDR1 GTSNPN, CDR2 SVGIG (reference sequence). V dropped 0 bases and J dropped 7 bases, with 13 bases sitting between them. CDR3 length: 15 amino acids. The CDR3, as DNA: TGTGCCTGGAGTGTACATCAGGGGAGAAATTCACCCCTCCACTTT. Amino acid sequence: CAWSVHQGRNSPLHF.

The V call is TRBV2, the J call TRBJ2-7; D uncertain. V lost 2 bases and J lost 5, with 16 bases in between. CDR1 and CDR2 from the germline V gene are SNHLY and FYNNEI. The length of the CDR3 is 15 residues. The CDR3 DNA reads TGTGCCAGCAGTGAAACAAACCCCCAGATGGACGAGCAGTACTTC. The encoded protein is CASSETNPQMDEQYF.

This clone came up once. The chain links TRBV13 to TRBJ2-1; possibly TRBD2 for D (7 bases). This CDR3 is 15 amino acids long. V was cut by 0 bases and J by 7 bases, with 13 bases left in between. Germline values: CDR1 PRHDT, CDR2 FYEKMQ (reference sequence). The chain's CDR3 is CASSLGGGAENEQFF. CDR3 in DNA: TGTGCCAGCAGCTTAGGAGGGGGGGCGGAAAATGAGCAGTTCTTC.

The gene calls are TRBV7-9 and TRBJ2-2, with unresolved D. In germline, CDR1 is SEHNR, CDR2 FQNEAQ (reference sequence). Trimming cost V 7 bases and J 5 bases, with 14 bases left between them. The CDR3 totals 14 residues. The DNA of the CDR3 is TGTGCCAGCAACCAGAATCAAGTGACCGGGGAGCTGTTTTTT. It specifies CASNQNQVTGELFF.

This chain connects TRBV30 to TRBJ1-2; no definite D call. The CDR3 runs 14 residues. V lost 2 bases to trimming and J lost 5 bases, with 15 bases between them. Germline values: CDR1 GTSNPN, CDR2 SVGIG (reference sequence). For the CDR3, the DNA is TGTGCCTGGAGTCCCTACCTTGGGCAATATGGCTACACCTTC. Translated, it gives CAWSPYLGQYGYTF.

J is TRBJ2-7 and V is TRBV28; 7 bases are shared with TRBD1. CDR3 length equals 15 residues. Germline lookup yields CDR1 MDHEN and CDR2 SYDVKM. Trimming took 3 bases from V and 0 from J; bases not matched to a gene: 5. CDR3 sequence: CASSFPGGVSYEQYF. The CDR3 DNA reads as TGTGCCAGCAGTTTCCCAGGGGGTGTCTCCTACGAGCAGTACTTC. The whole variable domain, remainder taken from reference TRBV28 and TRBJ2-7, is DVKVTQSSRYLVKRTGEKVFLECVQDMDHENMFWYRQDPGLGLRLIYFSYDVKMKEKGDIPEGYSVSREKKERFSLILESASTNQTSMYLCASSFPGGVSYEQYFGPGTRLTVT.

Points on this clone: Additional DNA sequences in this sample encode the identical CDR3. V is TRBV7-9 and J is TRBJ1-2; D may be TRBD1 (6 bases). Germline loops: CDR1 SEHNR, CDR2 FQNEAQ (reference sequence). With 1 base removed from V and 0 bases from J, the gap between germline ends came to 6 bases. This CDR3 comprises 14 residues. The CDR3 protein is CASSLGQANYGYTF. In DNA form, the CDR3 reads TGTGCCAGCAGCTTAGGACAGGCTAACTATGGCTACACCTTC.

CDR3 DNA: TGTGCCAGCAGCTTTCAGGGGCAAACGGGCAATCAGCCCCAGCATTTT. Translated: CASSFQGQTGNQPQHF. The rearrangement uses TRBV7-9 and TRBJ1-5; TRBD1 is a possible D gene (6 bases). CDR1 is SEHNR, CDR2 FQNEAQ, per germline (reference sequence). Trimming left V 3 bases short and J 2 bases short, with 14 bases between. The length of the CDR3 is 16 residues. Combining the CDR3 with reference TRBV7-9 and TRBJ1-5 gives the whole variable domain DTGVSQNPRHKITKRGQNVTFRCDPISEHNRLYWYRQTLGQGPEFLTYFQNEAQLEKSRLLSDRFSAERPKGSFSTLEIQRTEQGDSAMYLCASSFQGQTGNQPQHFGDGTRLSIL.

J is TRBJ1-5 and V is TRBV9; 9 bases agree with TRBD1. Germline V gene sequence: CDR1 SGDLS, CDR2 YYNGEE. J gave up 6 bases and V 4 bases, and 8 bases lay outside the gene matches. This CDR3 has 15 residues. In nucleotides, the CDR3 is TGTGCCAGCAGCCCCGACAGGGGGAGGGGTCAGCCCCAGCATTTT. This sequence encodes CASSPDRGRGQPQHF.

V is TRBV7-3 and J is TRBJ2-2, with TRBD2 as a possible D gene (5 bases). The CDR3 spans 17 residues. Looked up from germline, CDR1 is SGHTA and CDR2 is FQGTGA. Trimming removed 4 bases from V and 5 bases from J, with 20 bases in between. Here the CDR3 DNA reads TGTGCCAGCAGCTCTAGCCTGAGACCGACTGGGACCGGGGAGCTGTTTTTT. Protein sequence: CASSSSLRPTGTGELFF.

This chain uses TRBV19 with TRBJ2-1; D is ambiguous. The V end was cut by 6 bases, the J end by 0 bases, with 12 bases between. Germline-derived CDR1 and CDR2 are LNHDA and SQIVND (reference sequence). The CDR3 loop spans 15 amino acids. The CDR3 sequence is CASRATRSSYNEQFF. CDR3 nucleotide sequence: TGTGCCAGTAGGGCGACTCGCAGCTCCTACAATGAGCAGTTCTTC.

This chain uses TRBV3-1 (or the pseudogene TRBV3-2) with TRBJ2-7; perhaps TRBD2 as D (5 bases). Per germline, CDR1 LGHDT and CDR2 YNNKEL (reference sequence). V dropped 1 base and J dropped 0 bases, with 7 bases sitting between them. The CDR3 is made up of 14 amino acids. CDR3 bases: TGTGCCAGCAGCCAAGCGGGGAGCTCCTACGAGCAGTACTTC. Residues: CASSQAGSSYEQYF.